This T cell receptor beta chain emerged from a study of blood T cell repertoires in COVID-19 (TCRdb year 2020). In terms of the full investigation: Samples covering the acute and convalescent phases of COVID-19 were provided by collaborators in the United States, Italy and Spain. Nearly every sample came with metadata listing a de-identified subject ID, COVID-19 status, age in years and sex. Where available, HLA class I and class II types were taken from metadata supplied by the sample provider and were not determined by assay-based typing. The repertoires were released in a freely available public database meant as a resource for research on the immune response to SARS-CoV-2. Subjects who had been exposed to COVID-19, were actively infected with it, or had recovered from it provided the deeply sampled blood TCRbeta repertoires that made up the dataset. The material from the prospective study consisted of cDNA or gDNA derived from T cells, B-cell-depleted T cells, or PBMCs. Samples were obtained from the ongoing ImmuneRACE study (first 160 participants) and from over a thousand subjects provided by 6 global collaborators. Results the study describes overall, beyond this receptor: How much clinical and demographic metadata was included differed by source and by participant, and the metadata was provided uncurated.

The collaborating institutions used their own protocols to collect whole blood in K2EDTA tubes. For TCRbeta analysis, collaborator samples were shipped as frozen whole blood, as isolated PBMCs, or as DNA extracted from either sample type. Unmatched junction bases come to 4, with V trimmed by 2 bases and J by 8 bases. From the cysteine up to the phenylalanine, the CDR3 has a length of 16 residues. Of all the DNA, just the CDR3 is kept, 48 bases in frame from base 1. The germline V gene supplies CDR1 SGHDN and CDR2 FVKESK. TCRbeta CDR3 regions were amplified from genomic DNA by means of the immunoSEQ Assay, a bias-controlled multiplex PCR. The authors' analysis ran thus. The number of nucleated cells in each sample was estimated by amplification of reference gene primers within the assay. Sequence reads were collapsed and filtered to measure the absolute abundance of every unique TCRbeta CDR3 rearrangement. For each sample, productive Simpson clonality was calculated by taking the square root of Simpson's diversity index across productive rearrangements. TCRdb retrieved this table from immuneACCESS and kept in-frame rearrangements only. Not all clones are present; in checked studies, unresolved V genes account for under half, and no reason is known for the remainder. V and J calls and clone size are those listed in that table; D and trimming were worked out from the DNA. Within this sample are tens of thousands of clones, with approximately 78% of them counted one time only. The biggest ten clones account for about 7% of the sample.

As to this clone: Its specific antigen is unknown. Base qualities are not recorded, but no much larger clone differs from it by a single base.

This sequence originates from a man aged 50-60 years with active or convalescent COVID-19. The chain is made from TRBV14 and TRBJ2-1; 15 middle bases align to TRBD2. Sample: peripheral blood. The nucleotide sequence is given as TGTGCCAGCAGCCAACGCGGACTAGCGGGGGGGCATGAGCAGTTCTTC. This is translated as CASSQRGLAGGHEQFF.